This T cell receptor (beta chain) was profiled in a study of cytomegalovirus exposure and HLA in healthy donors (dated 2017 in TCRdb). Background on the whole study: According to a later analysis, the approximately 120 validation repertoires were produced on the same platform as the approximately 600 repertoires of the first cohort. The study combined high-throughput TCR immunosequencing, statistical association of individual TCRs with disease status, and machine learning to predict cytomegalovirus infection status. Along with the roughly 610-subject first cohort, a separate validation cohort of approximately 110 different subjects was used. The aim of the study was to test whether cataloging public T cell receptors could identify signatures of past pathogen exposure. The research as a whole found: While some public TCRs were present in many individuals, most TCR sequences turned up only very rarely across donors. A few of the identified cytomegalovirus-associated TCR beta chains were confirmed in vitro to be specific for cytomegalovirus antigens. The study gave a list of about 150 TCR beta chains associated with cytomegalovirus. The authors suggested that the approach could potentially be extended to other disease states and immunological phenotypes. In a later analysis, TCRs clustered in the first cohort were found to also tend to co-occur in the roughly 130 validation repertoires, with approximately 95% of cluster scores above 0. Cytomegalovirus status was reported to be diagnosed by the classifier with high specificity and sensitivity in both the original and validation cohorts. A later analysis lacked HLA typing for the validation cohort, so it scored co-occurrence in that cohort across all 110 or so repertoires.

Of note for this clone: Its antigen is unknown. Per-base qualities were not stored, and no clone one base away is much larger.

Donors formed part of the validation cohort, which comprised 120 subjects and was distinct from the first cohort of under 850 subjects. Library generation was performed with the immunoSEQ multiplex PCR assay. The authors processed their data as follows. A statistical classification framework was developed to diagnose cytomegalovirus status using the catalog of TCR beta chain sequences. TCRdb retrieved this table from immuneACCESS and kept in-frame rearrangements only. Not all clones are present; in checked studies, unresolved V genes account for under half, and no reason is known for the remainder. V and J calls and clone size are given by that table; D and trimming were obtained from the DNA. The sample profile shows about 160,000 clones; around nine tenths of them were found once. Jointly, the top ten make up roughly 4.2% of the sample. The CDR3 sequence holds 15 residues, the cysteine and phenylalanine included. The kept DNA is CDR3 alone, 45 bases in frame from the first base. V sheds 8 bases and J sheds 3 bases, leaving 19 bases between their ends. The CDR1 and CDR2 encoded by the germline V gene are MNHEY and SVGAGI.

Input material: PBMCs. Recombination linked TRBV6-5 to TRBJ2-5; possibly the D gene is TRBD2, per 7 matching bases. The receptor was derived from a man younger than 35 in good health and CMV-seropositive. The CDR3 region has the sequence CASGGGGVLEETQYF. The nucleotide sequence is given as TGTGCCAGCGGTGGGGGGGGCGTGTTGGAAGAGACCCAGTACTTC.